This T cell receptor beta chain was captured by sequencing in a study of blood T cell repertoires in COVID-19. On the study more broadly: The United States, Italy and Spain supplied acute and convalescent COVID-19 samples.

This CDR3 region has 15 residues. Germline CDR1 is SGHRS and CDR2 is YFSETQ. Between the trimmed V and J ends, which lost 3 bases and 0 bases, there was a span of 10 bases. Only one count was recorded for this clone. Seattle enrolled patients during active infection and tracked them longitudinally. The data were produced by immunoSEQ multiplex PCR, yet TCRdb's version contains in-frame clones alone and is incomplete. This sample yields just over 60,000 clones, of which over 60% are seen a single time; more than 15% belongs to the top ten. The origin of this receptor is a young man with COVID-19, enrolled during active disease. The chain combines TRBV5-1 with TRBJ2-1, with D tentatively TRBD2 (6 bases). The source material was peripheral blood. CDR3 amino acids: CASSYSGFSYNEQFF. The CDR3 DNA reads TGCGCCAGCAGCTATAGCGGATTCTCCTACAATGAGCAGTTCTTC.